Shown below are 27 T cell receptor beta chains from a single sample sequenced in a study of blood T cell repertoires in COVID-19. Sequencing used immunoSEQ multiplex PCR; TCRdb keeps in-frame clones, though not all of them. The sample lists hundreds of thousands of clones, about 86% occurring once. The sample comprised peripheral blood. The receptors were gathered from a woman under 40 who had recovered from COVID-19.

The chain employs TRBV6-5 and TRBJ1-5, with D unresolved. In germline, CDR1 is MNHEY, CDR2 SVGAGI. V shed 8 bases and J shed 6 bases, with 17 bases lying between them. CDR3 size: 14 residues. The CDR3 reads CASGPKAGVQPQHF. For the CDR3, the DNA is TGTGCCAGCGGTCCCAAAGCGGGAGTTCAGCCCCAGCATTTT.

The genes are TRBV25-1 and TRBJ2-3; perhaps TRBD2 as D (6 bases). Trimming removed 5 bases from V and 4 bases from J, with 13 bases in between. CDR1 is MGHDK and CDR2 is SYGVNS in the germline V gene. The CDR3 spans 14 residues. The DNA of the CDR3 is TGTGCCAGCAGTATTGGGAGGTCGTCAGATACGCAGTATTTT. Protein: CASSIGRSSDTQYF.

This chain uses TRBV5-4 with TRBJ1-1; 7 positions match TRBD1. The CDR3 totals 15 residues. From germline, CDR1 is SGHNT and CDR2 YYREEE (reference sequence). With 6 bases clipped from V and 1 base from J, the junction kept 9 bases outside the gene matches. The DNA of the CDR3 is TGTGCCAGCACCGTCGACAGGGTCGGGAACACTGAAGCTTTCTTT. It is translated as CASTVDRVGNTEAFF.

Regarding this clone: This sample also contains other DNA sequences that code for the same CDR3. CDR3 residues: CASSPGAGNTIYF. The CDR3 DNA follows: TGTGCCAGCTCACCAGGGGCCGGAAACACCATATATTTT. V gene TRBV18 combines with J gene TRBJ1-3; D perhaps matches TRBD1 (5 bases). The V end lost 2 bases, the J end lost 4 bases, and 6 bases lay between the germline ends. This CDR3 contains 13 residues. Germline lookup yields CDR1 KGHSH and CDR2 LQKENI. Drawing the rest from reference TRBV18 and TRBJ1-3, the complete variable domain is NAGVMQNPRHLVRRRGQEARLRCSPMKGHSHVYWYRQLPEEGLKFMVYLQKENIIDESGMPKERFSAEFPKEGPSILRIQQVVRGDSAAYFCASSPGAGNTIYFGEGSWLTVV.

The CDR3 region is CASSSRQGSYNEQFF. In DNA form, the CDR3 reads TGTGCCAGCAGCTCGCGGCAGGGCTCCTACAATGAGCAGTTCTTC. The chain combines TRBV11-2 with TRBJ2-1, with D possibly matching TRBD1 (5 bases). The germline CDR1 and CDR2 sequences are SGHAT and FQNNGV. V gave up 4 bases and J gave up 0 bases, with 10 bases separating them. CDR3 length equals 15 residues. The full variable domain, its missing parts supplied by reference TRBV11-2 and TRBJ2-1, is EAGVAQSPRYKIIEKRQSVAFWCNPISGHATLYWYQQILGQGPKLLIQFQNNGVVDDSQLPKDRFSAERLKGVDSTLKIQPAKLEDSAVYLCASSSRQGSYNEQFFGPGTRLTVL.

DNA of the CDR3: TGTGCCAGCAGTTACTCTGGCAGGGCCTCCGAGCAGTACTTC. Translation gives CASSYSGRASEQYF. V gene TRBV6-5 combines with J gene TRBJ2-7; the D gene is possibly TRBD1 (5 bases). The CDR3 is made up of 14 amino acids. CDR1 is MNHEY, CDR2 SVGAGI, per germline. V lost 0 bases, J lost 6 bases, and 12 bases lay in between.

The rearrangement joins TRBV4-1 to TRBJ2-1, with 7 bases that match TRBD1. The CDR3 length is 14 residues. J gave up 2 bases and V 5 bases, and 3 bases lay outside the gene matches. CDR1 is MGHRA, CDR2 YSYEKL, per germline. The CDR3 sequence is CASSEGAAYNEQFF. The CDR3 DNA follows: TGCGCCAGCAGCGAGGGGGCGGCCTACAATGAGCAGTTCTTC.

The chain uses TRBV7-3 and TRBJ1-1; D is unclear. The CDR3 loop spans 14 amino acids. V was trimmed by 5 bases and J by 5 bases, leaving 15 bases between them. Germline values: CDR1 SGHTA, CDR2 FQGTGA. The CDR3: CASSPMGSGTEAFF. The CDR3 nucleotides are TGTGCCAGCAGCCCGATGGGGTCGGGAACTGAAGCTTTCTTT.

The J gene is TRBJ1-1, the V gene TRBV6-5; D gene unclear. This CDR3 comprises 13 residues. CDR1 is MNHEY, CDR2 SVGAGI, per germline. V was trimmed by 2 bases and J by 9 bases, leaving 13 bases between them. This CDR3 is CASSYRGLPQAFF. The CDR3 bases are TGTGCCAGCAGTTACAGAGGCCTACCTCAAGCTTTCTTT.

This rearrangement joins TRBV28 to TRBJ1-5; weak D call: TRBD1 (6 bases). Germline assignment: CDR1 MDHEN and CDR2 SYDVKM. V lost 2 bases, J lost 9 bases, and 20 bases lay in between. The CDR3 covers 16 residues. In DNA form, the CDR3 reads TGTGCCAGCAGTTTACTTAATCCAACAGGGCCGGGGCCCCAGCATTTT. Encoded protein: CASSLLNPTGPGPQHF.

In this sample, this clone turned up once. This chain connects TRBV3-1 (or the pseudogene TRBV3-2) to TRBJ1-6, with a possible D match to TRBD1 (6 bases). This CDR3 region has 16 residues. Trimming removed 6 bases from V and 0 bases from J, with 12 bases in between. Looked up from germline, CDR1 is LGHDT and CDR2 is YNNKEL (reference sequence). CDR3 residues: CASRPDSSSYNSPLHF. Written as DNA, the CDR3 is TGTGCCAGCAGACCGGACAGCAGCTCCTATAATTCACCCCTCCACTTT.

The chain couples TRBV5-4 to TRBJ2-1, with D perhaps matching TRBD1 (5 bases). CDR3 length: 15 residues. V lost 0 bases to trimming and J lost 5 bases, with 12 bases between them. Germline CDR1 reads SGHNT; CDR2 reads YYREEE (reference sequence). CDR3 amino acids: CASSLVSGSHNEQFF. CDR3 DNA: TGTGCCAGCAGCTTGGTCTCAGGGTCCCACAATGAGCAGTTCTTC.

This sequence joins TRBV2 and TRBJ1-2, with TRBD1 matching 10 bases. J gave up 6 bases and V 8 bases, and 9 bases lay outside the gene matches. The germline V gene has CDR1 SNHLY and CDR2 FYNNEI. The CDR3 spans 14 residues. The CDR3 DNA follows: TGTGCCAGCCTAGGACAGGGGGTCAAGGATGGCTACACCTTC. Protein sequence: CASLGQGVKDGYTF.

The chain has TRBV4-2 and TRBJ1-2; D remains unclear. This CDR3 contains 16 residues. V was cut by 2 bases and J by 7 bases, with 20 bases left in between. The V gene's germline CDR1 is LGHNA and CDR2 YNFKEQ. DNA of the CDR3: TGTGCCAGCAGCCAACTTAACCGGGCCCGGGAATTTGGCTACACCTTC. It translates to CASSQLNRAREFGYTF.

The chain employs TRBV27 and TRBJ2-7, with 7 bases fitting TRBD1. Germline CDR1 is MNHEY and CDR2 is SMNVEV (reference sequence). The CDR3 runs to 13 residues. The junction had 1 base not matched to a gene; V was cut back by 2 bases and J by 3 bases. This chain's CDR3 is CASSLPGGYEQYF. In nucleotides, the CDR3 is TGTGCCAGCAGTTTACCAGGGGGCTACGAGCAGTACTTC.

This chain uses TRBV7-8 with TRBJ2-7; the match to TRBD1 covers 11 bases. Trimming removed 7 bases from V and 4 bases from J; junction bases left unmatched: 12. CDR1 SGHVS and CDR2 FQNEAQ come from the germline V gene. The CDR3 is made up of 16 amino acids. Here the CDR3 reads CASITIRDRGGYEQYF. The CDR3 DNA follows: TGTGCCAGCATCACTATCCGGGACAGGGGGGGTTACGAGCAGTACTTC.

This clone was recorded once. The chain couples TRBV4-2 to TRBJ2-7; 9 bases agree with TRBD2. The CDR3 totals 15 residues. The V segment lost 4 bases and the J segment 2 bases; nucleotides outside the gene matches: 6. Germline V lookup: CDR1 LGHNA, CDR2 YNFKEQ. CDR3 region: CASSLQRGAAYEQYF. As DNA, the CDR3 is TGTGCCAGCAGCCTTCAGCGGGGGGCTGCCTACGAGCAGTACTTC.

The chain is built from TRBV30 and TRBJ2-7; TRBD1 agrees at 7 bases. This CDR3 comprises 16 residues. Germline V CDR1 and CDR2: GTSNPN, SVGIG (reference sequence). V lost 3 bases and J lost 1; bases outside the gene matches: 12. This chain's CDR3 is CAWSPTDRESSYEQYF. DNA of the CDR3: TGTGCCTGGAGCCCTACCGACAGGGAATCATCCTACGAGCAGTACTTC.

V gene TRBV5-5 combines with J gene TRBJ1-2; 8 nucleotides line up with TRBD1. The CDR3 totals 15 residues. V gave up 4 bases and J gave up 8 bases; unmatched junction bases: 13. CDR1 is SGHKS and CDR2 is YYEKEE in the germline V gene (reference sequence). CDR3 region: CASSLTGDAWEGYTF. The CDR3, as DNA: TGTGCCAGCAGCCTGACAGGGGATGCTTGGGAAGGCTACACCTTC.

This clone was counted once. The chain employs TRBV27 and TRBJ2-2, with TRBD1 matching 7 bases. Trimming cost V 4 bases and J 6 bases; bases outside gene matches: 2. Germline-derived CDR1 and CDR2 are MNHEY and SMNVEV (reference sequence). CDR3 length equals 13 residues. In DNA form, the CDR3 reads TGTGCCAGCAGTTCCCAGGGGGCCGGGGAGCTGTTTTTT. This codes for CASSSQGAGELFF.

This clone was recorded a few times. The chain recombines TRBV7-9 with TRBJ2-2; TRBD2 matches at 8 bases. The germline gives CDR1 SEHNR, CDR2 FQNEAQ (reference sequence). This CDR3 spans 14 amino acids. The V and J ends lost 5 bases and 6 bases, in that order; junction bases with no gene match: 5. The CDR3 DNA is TGTGCCAGCAGCACCCGGCGGGAGGCCGGGGAGCTGTTTTTT. This codes for CASSTRREAGELFF.

This chain connects TRBV6-5 to TRBJ2-5; 10 bases map to TRBD1. CDR3 size: 15 residues. After removal of 9 bases from V and 4 bases from J, the junction contained 11 bases not matched to a gene. Germline values: CDR1 MNHEY, CDR2 SVGAGI. CDR3 nucleotide sequence: TGTGCCAGTAAGACCGGGACAGGGGTTCGAGAGACCCAGTACTTC. It translates to CASKTGTGVRETQYF.

For this clone: One end of the junction fails to match germline, which may point to a read error. The chain combines TRBV2 with TRBJ1-2, with a weak D call TRBD1 (6 bases). CDR1 and CDR2 from the germline V gene are SNHLY and FYNNEI. The length of the CDR3 is 12 residues. CDR3 in amino acids: CASRDRTGGYTF. The CDR3 DNA reads as TGTGCCAGCCGTGACAGGACTGGGGGCTACACCTTC.

This chain links TRBV28 with TRBJ1-4; 7 bases match TRBD1. The CDR3 covers 14 residues. The V segment lost 2 bases and the J segment 8 bases; nucleotides outside the gene matches: 5. CDR1 MDHEN and CDR2 SYDVKM come from the germline V gene. CDR3 coding DNA: TGTGCCAGCAGTTTAATGGGACAGACAGAAAAACTGTTTTTT. Amino acids: CASSLMGQTEKLFF.

The CDR3 DNA follows: TGTGCCAGCAGCTTAGGAGTGCCGCCGCATGAGCAGTTCTTC. This gives the protein CASSLGVPPHEQFF. The chain couples TRBV11-2 to TRBJ2-1; D remains ambiguous. The V gene lost 1 base and the J gene lost 8 bases, with 12 bases spanning the gap. This CDR3 has 14 residues. The germline V gene has CDR1 SGHAT and CDR2 FQNNGV.

The chain links TRBV6-7 to TRBJ1-1, with 9 bases matching TRBD1. TRBV6-7 is an ORF; its function is uncertain. This CDR3 has 18 amino acids. With V trimmed by 0 bases and J by 3 bases, 11 bases remained unmatched. The DNA of the CDR3 is TGTGCCAGCAGTTACTCTTCTCCCCAACAGGGGGCGCACACTGAAGCTTTCTTT. Protein: CASSYSSPQQGAHTEAFF.

V and J are TRBV19 and TRBJ2-1; maybe TRBD2 (5 bases). Germline V lookup: CDR1 LNHDA, CDR2 SQIVND (reference sequence). Trimming removed 1 base at V and 6 bases at J, with 7 bases between. There are 13 residues in the CDR3. The CDR3 DNA reads as TGTGCCAGTAGTATAGCGGGGTTCAATGAGCAGTTCTTC. Protein: CASSIAGFNEQFF. Complete variable domain (other parts from reference TRBV19 and TRBJ2-1): DGGITQSPKYLFRKEGQNVTLSCEQNLNHDAMYWYRQDPGQGLRLIYYSQIVNDFQKGDIAEGYSVSREKKESFPLTVTSAQKNPTAFYLCASSIAGFNEQFFGPGTRLTVL.